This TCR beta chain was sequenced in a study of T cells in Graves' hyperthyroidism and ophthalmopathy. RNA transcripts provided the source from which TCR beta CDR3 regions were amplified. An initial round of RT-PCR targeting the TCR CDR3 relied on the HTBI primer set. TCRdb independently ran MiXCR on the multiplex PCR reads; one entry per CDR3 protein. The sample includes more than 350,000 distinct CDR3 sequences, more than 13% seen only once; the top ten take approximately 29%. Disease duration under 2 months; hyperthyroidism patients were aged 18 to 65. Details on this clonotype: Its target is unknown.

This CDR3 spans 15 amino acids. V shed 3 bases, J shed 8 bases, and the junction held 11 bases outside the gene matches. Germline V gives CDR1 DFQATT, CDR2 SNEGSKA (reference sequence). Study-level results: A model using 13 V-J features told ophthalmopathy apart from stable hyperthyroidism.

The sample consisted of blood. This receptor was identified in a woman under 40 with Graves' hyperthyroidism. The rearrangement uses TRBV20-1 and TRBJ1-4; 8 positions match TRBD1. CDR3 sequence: CSASRSQGAQEKLFF. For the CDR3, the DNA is TGCAGTGCTAGTCGTAGCCAGGGGGCGCAAGAAAAACTGTTTTTT.